Given below is one T cell receptor (beta chain) in context. This sample stems from a study of blood T cell repertoires in COVID-19. Study at large: Sites across the United States, Italy and Spain contributed samples from acute and convalescent COVID-19. Nucleic acid was either cDNA or gDNA, and it came from T cells, B-cell-depleted T cells, or PBMCs.

Original handling: Scientists estimated how many nucleated cells there were by amplifying reference gene primers. The method was immunoSEQ multiplex PCR; TCRdb's version includes in-frame clones alone and lacks a portion of them. The V and J calls and clone size were taken over from that table, and D and trimming were inferred from the DNA. The sample records about 73,000 clones, 90% being singletons. From germline, CDR1 is LNHDA and CDR2 SQIVND (reference sequence). This CDR3 has 15 amino acids. Trimming left V 7 bases short and J 2 bases short, with 16 bases between. Sequenced sample: peripheral blood. The clonotype was recovered from a woman older than 75 with active or convalescent COVID-19. The V gene is TRBV19, the J gene TRBJ2-3; TRBD1 might be the D (6 bases). The CDR3 DNA is TGTGCCAGTACCGCAGGGGTCGGCTACACAGATACGCAGTATTTT. Protein: CASTAGVGYTDTQYF. The variable domain in full, completed from reference TRBV19 and TRBJ2-3, reads DGGITQSPKYLFRKEGQNVTLSCEQNLNHDAMYWYRQDPGQGLRLIYYSQIVNDFQKGDIAEGYSVSREKKESFPLTVTSAQKNPTAFYLCASTAGVGYTDTQYFGPGTRLTVL.